This T cell receptor beta chain was retrieved from a study of beta chain features in type 1 diabetes. The study's findings and limits: Since sequencing was performed on cDNA, cells with high TCR expression could be over-represented. The VDJ junctions of type 1 diabetes patients carried fewer insertions and more deletions. The influence of HLA type on TCRB rearrangement stayed undetermined. Type 1 diabetes patients showed a moderate but significant shortening of TCRB CDR3s in all four CD4+ subsets.

This clone was picked up a small number of times. Its target is not known. TCRB transcripts that were expressed got sequenced, as all of the isolated RNA had been reverse transcribed. The method was immunoSEQ multiplex PCR; TCRdb's version includes in-frame clones alone and lacks a portion of them. There are hundreds of thousands of clones in the sample; over 12% occur only once, and around 0.015% lies in the top ten. Via CD45RO/CCR7/CD25/CD127/CD95/CD27, cells of the CD4+ naive, central memory, regulatory and stem cell-like memory subsets were sorted. The CDR3 is made up of 14 amino acids. J was trimmed by 7 bases and V by 0 bases; bases with no gene match: 6. Germline CDR1 is SGHTS and CDR2 is YDEGEE.

The clonotype was recovered from a man between 18 and 35 years old with type 1 diabetes. The chain links TRBV5-8 to TRBJ1-2; the match to TRBD1 covers 7 bases. The sequenced sample was naive CD4+ T cells from blood. This CDR3 reads CASSLVAGGSGYTF. The CDR3 region has the DNA TGTGCCAGCAGCTTGGTGGCAGGGGGAAGTGGCTACACCTTC.